What follows are 30 T cell receptor beta chains derived from one specimen sequenced in a study of regulatory T cells in long-lasting Graves disease. Time point described: newly diagnosed GD, antithyroid drugs for less than 3 months. TCR sequences were obtained from RNA taken from PBMCs. Researchers made TCR beta libraries by using iRepertoire HTBI primers and running Arm-PCR on CDR3 regions. TCRdb analysed the multiplex PCR reads with MiXCR anew, one entry per CDR3 protein. This sample has almost 450,000 distinct CDR3 sequences, with about a sixth found just once. The data were also submitted as part of a second study, on T cells in Graves' hyperthyroidism and ophthalmopathy.

The specimen comprised peripheral blood mononuclear cells (PBMCs), sampled at new diagnosis, from a patient treated with antithyroid drugs. All receptors derive from a woman aged 25 to 39 with Graves disease.

This chain connects TRBV9 to TRBJ2-7, with TRBD2 identical over 7 bases. Germline V gene lookup returns CDR1 SGDLS and CDR2 YYNGEE. V was pared by 0 bases and J by 0 bases, with 6 bases of the junction left unmatched. This CDR3 is built from 16 residues. The CDR3 DNA follows: TGTGCCAGCAGCGTAGGTGCGGGAGAGGCCTCCTACGAGCAGTACTTC. It is translated as CASSVGAGEASYEQYF.

In its sample, this clonotype was seen a few times. The rearrangement uses TRBV10-3 and TRBJ2-1; 8 nucleotides line up with TRBD1. Germline CDR1 reads ENHRY; CDR2 reads SYGVKD. V dropped 2 bases and J dropped 8; count of bases not matched to a gene: 5. The CDR3 totals 14 residues. CDR3 sequence: CAISEDRGKDEQFF. CDR3 DNA: TGTGCCATCAGTGAGGACAGGGGAAAGGATGAGCAGTTCTTC.

This clonotype was picked up a small number of times. The V call is TRBV25-1, the J call TRBJ2-2; tentative D call: TRBD1 (6 bases). V gave up 4 bases and J gave up 2 bases, with 26 bases separating them. Germline V gene data show CDR1 as MGHDK and CDR2 as SYGVNS. The CDR3 length is 20 residues. The CDR3 DNA reads TGTGCCAGCAGTGCCGGACTCGGGTCATACGGGACATCTAACACCGGGGAGCTGTTTTTT. Amino acid sequence: CASSAGLGSYGTSNTGELFF.

Notes on this clonotype: This sequence is one base from a far larger clone and is likely a read error. The chain has TRBV4-1 and TRBJ2-1, with 10 bases lining up with TRBD2. CDR1 and CDR2 from the germline V gene are MGHRA and YSYEKL. This CDR3 is 17 amino acids long. The CDR3 sequence: CASSQSIAGGQYNKQFF. CDR3 bases: TGTGCCAGCAGCCAATCAATAGCGGGAGGACAATACAATAAGCAGTTCTTC.

This clonotype showed up many times. The V gene is TRBV3-1, the J gene TRBJ2-7, with 10 nucleotides matching TRBD2. With 5 bases clipped from V and 1 base from J, the junction kept 11 bases outside the gene matches. This CDR3 is 17 amino acids long. Germline CDR1 and CDR2: LGHDT and YNNKEL (reference sequence). CDR3 sequence (DNA): TGTGCCAGCAGCAGACCCGGGACTAGCGTTATATCCTACGAGCAGTACTTC. This codes for CASSRPGTSVISYEQYF.

This clonotype has a count of ten or more. The V gene is TRBV20-1, the J gene TRBJ2-7, with 11 bases aligning to TRBD2. CDR3 length: 15 amino acids. Germline V gene sequence: CDR1 DFQATT, CDR2 SNEGSKA (reference sequence). V trimming: 3 bases; J trimming: 5 bases; junction bases outside the gene matches: 9. The CDR3 loop is CSASGVAGGPNEQYF. CDR3 in DNA: TGCAGTGCTAGCGGCGTAGCGGGAGGGCCAAACGAGCAGTACTTC.

In its sample, this clonotype was seen many times. This chain links TRBV9 with TRBJ2-1; the D gene is possibly TRBD1 (6 bases). The V gene lost 4 bases and the J gene lost 9 bases, with 17 bases spanning the gap. Germline CDR1 SGDLS, CDR2 YYNGEE. The CDR3 consists of 14 residues. The CDR3: CASSSHRDIGEQFF. CDR3 coding DNA: TGTGCCAGCAGCTCACACCGGGACATTGGTGAGCAGTTCTTC. Full variable domain (remainder filled in from reference TRBV9 and TRBJ2-1): DSGVTQTPKHLITATGQRVTLRCSPRSGDLSVYWYQQSLDQGLQFLIQYYNGEERAKGNILERFSAQQFPDLHSELNLSSLELGDSALYFCASSSHRDIGEQFFGPGTRLTVL.

Turning to this clonotype: Just one base apart from a much larger clone, this may be a read error. This chain uses TRBV18 with TRBJ2-5, with D possibly matching TRBD2 (6 bases). TRBJ2-1 matches the DNA end more closely, so the J call is doubtful. Looked up from germline, CDR1 is KGHSH and CDR2 is LQKENI. The CDR3 extends over 16 amino acids. CDR3 DNA: TGTACCAGCTCACCGGGGGACTCCGGTAGAAGGAATGAGCAGTTCTTC. Translated: CTSSPGDSGRRNEQFF.

There are many counts of this clonotype. The J gene is TRBJ1-2, the V gene TRBV20-1, with 9 bases fitting TRBD1. Germline loops: CDR1 DFQATT, CDR2 SNEGSKA (reference sequence). CDR3 length: 14 amino acids. Unmatched junction bases numbered 9, after V lost 6 bases and J lost 4 bases. CDR3 in DNA: TGCAGTGCCAGCCGGACAGGGGAAGGCTATGGCTACACCTTC. Translation: CSASRTGEGYGYTF.

The CDR3 DNA reads as TGTGCCAGCAGCGCGGGCGGGAGCGGGGGGGGCAATGAGCAGTTCTTC. It specifies CASSAGGSGGGNEQFF. The chain joins TRBV5-4 to TRBJ2-1; 10 bases map to TRBD2. From germline, CDR1 is SGHNT and CDR2 YYREEE (reference sequence). The trim removed 4 bases at V and 6 bases at J, leaving 10 bases unmatched. CDR3 size: 16 residues.

Concerning this clonotype itself: A read error may be the cause here, since a much bigger clone is one base away. The chain is built from TRBV12-3 or TRBV12-4 and TRBJ1-5, with TRBD1 as a possible D gene (5 bases). V lost 7 bases to trimming and J lost 7 bases, with 17 bases between them. The CDR3 sequence is 14 residues long. CDR3 in amino acids: CASTKSQGGQPQHF. CDR3 sequence (DNA): TGTGCCAGCACCAAATCTCAGGGTGGCCAGCCCCAGCATTTT.

In its sample, this clonotype was seen many times. This chain links TRBV6-2 or TRBV6-3 with TRBJ2-7; 8 bases fit TRBD1. This CDR3 has 15 amino acids. After removal of 0 bases from V and 2 bases from J, the junction contained 3 bases not matched to a gene. CDR1 is MNHEY and CDR2 is SVGEGT in the germline V gene. The CDR3 protein is CASSYSRQGTYEQYF. As DNA, the CDR3 is TGTGCCAGCAGTTACTCCCGACAGGGGACCTACGAGCAGTACTTC.

The sample holds many counts of this clonotype. This chain uses TRBV6-1 with TRBJ2-1, with D hard to call. Germline V gene lookup returns CDR1 MNHNS and CDR2 SASEGT. Trimming stripped 6 bases from V and 4 bases from J, with 7 bases between. This CDR3 is 12 amino acids long. The CDR3 nucleotides read TGTGCCAGCAGGGGCGGATACAATGAGCAGTTCTTC. This sequence encodes CASRGGYNEQFF.

This clonotype was counted only a few times. The chain joins TRBV28 to TRBJ1-4; D is undetermined. Deletions cut 7 bases from V and 0 bases from J, with 3 bases between. CDR1 and CDR2 from the germline V gene are MDHEN and SYDVKM. The CDR3 loop spans 12 amino acids. The CDR3 coding sequence is TGTGCCAGCACCTCAACTAATGAAAAACTGTTTTTT. Protein sequence: CASTSTNEKLFF. The variable domain in full, completed from reference TRBV28 and TRBJ1-4, reads DVKVTQSSRYLVKRTGEKVFLECVQDMDHENMFWYRQDPGLGLRLIYFSYDVKMKEKGDIPEGYSVSREKKERFSLILESASTNQTSMYLCASTSTNEKLFFGSGTQLSVL.

The chain combines TRBV10-3 with TRBJ1-1, with unresolved D. Trimming took 7 bases from V and 0 from J, leaving 9 bases between them. The CDR3 has 13 residues. Germline values: CDR1 ENHRY, CDR2 SYGVKD. The CDR3 is CAINDILNTEAFF. CDR3 DNA sequence: TGTGCCATCAACGACATCTTGAACACTGAAGCTTTCTTT.

A note on this clonotype: A much larger clone lies a single base off, so this may be a read error. The chain couples TRBV6-2 or TRBV6-3 to TRBJ2-7; D remains ambiguous. The CDR3 has 13 amino acids. Per the germline V gene, CDR1 is MNHEY and CDR2 is SVGEGT. The chain's CDR3 is CASSDSPTYERYF. CDR3 sequence (DNA): TGTGCCAGCAGTGACTCCCCGACCTACGAGCGGTACTTC.

The sample holds many counts of this clonotype. J is TRBJ2-7 and V is TRBV20-1; no firm D call. With 7 bases removed from V and 7 bases from J, the gap between germline ends came to 17 bases. Germline V gene sequence: CDR1 DFQATT, CDR2 SNEGSKA (reference sequence). This CDR3 comprises 12 residues. The chain's CDR3 is CSGAIPGREQYF. The DNA of the CDR3 is TGCAGTGGTGCGATACCGGGCCGGGAGCAGTACTTC.

For this clonotype: A far more abundant clone sits one base away, making this likely a read error. The CDR3 DNA follows: TGTGCCAGCAGTTTATCTGGGTATCGTGAGGTTGAGCGGGAGCGAGGAGAGCAGTGCTTC. This encodes CASSLSGYREVERERGEQCF. The V and J genes are TRBV27 and TRBJ2-7; TRBD2 aligns across 8 bases. The CDR3 is 20 amino acids. The V gene's germline CDR1 is MNHEY and CDR2 SMNVEV (reference sequence).

This clonotype was picked up many times. The V gene is TRBV11-2, the J gene TRBJ1-1, with unresolved D. Trimming took off 2 bases at V and 4 bases at J, with 14 bases between the two ends. The CDR3 sequence is 15 residues long. Per germline, CDR1 SGHAT and CDR2 FQNNGV. CDR3 protein: CASSLYFESVTEAFF. The CDR3 coding sequence is TGTGCCAGCAGCTTATATTTCGAATCGGTCACTGAAGCTTTCTTT.

The sample holds many counts of this clonotype. The gene calls are TRBV7-9 and TRBJ2-1; 8 bases line up with TRBD1. The CDR3 is 12 amino acids. Germline assignment: CDR1 SEHNR and CDR2 FQNEAQ (reference sequence). V lost 5 bases, J lost 14 bases, and 8 bases stayed unmatched. The CDR3 DNA sequence: TGTGCCAGCAGCACTTCAGGGGGCAATAAGTTCTTC. It specifies CASSTSGGNKFF.

This chain links TRBV20-1 with TRBJ1-3, with D hard to call. Germline V lookup: CDR1 DFQATT, CDR2 SNEGSKA (reference sequence). V was pared by 5 bases and J by 2 bases, with 7 bases between. CDR3 length: 12 residues. CDR3 amino acids: CSAGRAGNTIYF. The CDR3, as DNA: TGCAGTGCTGGTCGAGCTGGAAACACCATATATTTT.

This clonotype has at least ten counts. The chain uses TRBV27 and TRBJ2-3; 13 positions match TRBD2. Unmatched junction bases numbered 7, after V lost 0 bases and J lost 7 bases. The germline CDR1 and CDR2 sequences are MNHEY and SMNVEV (reference sequence). The CDR3 is made up of 17 amino acids. The CDR3 coding sequence is TGTGCCAGCAGTTTATCGGCGACTAGCGGGAGGACGTATACGCAGTATTTT. Translation: CASSLSATSGRTYTQYF.

This clonotype was counted between two and nine times. This chain connects TRBV4-3 to TRBJ2-3; D possibly corresponds to TRBD2 (6 bases). CDR1 and CDR2 from the germline V gene are LGHNA and YSLEER. The V and J ends lost 3 bases and 2 bases respectively, with 15 bases between them. The CDR3 consists of 16 residues. The CDR3 loop is CASSQRTGGYTDTQYF. In nucleotides, the CDR3 is TGCGCCAGCAGCCAGAGAACCGGGGGTTACACAGATACGCAGTATTTT.

This clonotype was seen many times. The genes are TRBV28 and TRBJ2-1; D is unclear. The CDR3 has 15 residues. V was clipped by 5 bases and J by 8 bases, with 19 bases between them. Germline values: CDR1 MDHEN, CDR2 SYDVKM. The CDR3 region is CASSLHVLEHDEQFF. CDR3 bases: TGTGCCAGCAGTCTCCATGTTTTAGAGCACGATGAGCAGTTCTTC.

The sample holds many counts of this clonotype. V usage is TRBV7-6 and J usage is TRBJ2-3; D is ambiguous. CDR3 length equals 14 residues. The germline CDR1 and CDR2 sequences are SGHVS and FNYEAQ. Deletions cut 2 bases from V and 6 bases from J, with 12 bases between. The CDR3 DNA reads TGTGCCAGCAGCTTACTATCCGACCATGATACGCAGTATTTT. Translation gives CASSLLSDHDTQYF. Combining the CDR3 with reference TRBV7-6 and TRBJ2-3 gives the whole variable domain GAGVSQSPRYKVTKRGQDVALRCDPISGHVSLYWYRQALGQGPEFLTYFNYEAQQDKSGLPNDRFSAERPEGSISTLTIQRTEQRDSAMYRCASSLLSDHDTQYFGPGTRLTVL.

This clonotype was found many times. The chain carries TRBV28 and TRBJ1-5; D is uncertain. Trimming took off 4 bases at V and 6 bases at J, with 13 bases between the two ends. The CDR3 runs 14 residues. Germline CDR1 reads MDHEN; CDR2 reads SYDVKM. CDR3 protein: CASSSSSLGQPQHF. The CDR3 coding sequence is TGTGCCAGCAGTTCCTCCAGCCTGGGTCAGCCCCAGCATTTT.

This clonotype was counted ten times or more. This chain links TRBV3-1 with TRBJ2-7, with D perhaps TRBD2 (5 bases). The germline gives CDR1 LGHDT, CDR2 YNNKEL (reference sequence). The V end lost 3 bases, the J end lost 3 bases, and 9 bases lay between the germline ends. This CDR3 region has 13 residues. The CDR3 DNA is TGTGCCAGCAGCCAGACCGAGGGCTACGAGCAGTACTTC. Its translation: CASSQTEGYEQYF.

This clonotype was seen ten or more times. V usage is TRBV7-9 and J usage is TRBJ2-1; 9 positions match TRBD2. Germline V CDR1 and CDR2: SEHNR, FQNEAQ (reference sequence). The CDR3 runs to 15 residues. V lost 5 bases, J lost 9 bases, and 11 bases stayed unmatched. CDR3 sequence reads: CASSPLRGLASEQFF. The CDR3 DNA is TGTGCCAGCAGCCCATTACGCGGACTAGCGAGTGAGCAGTTCTTC. The full variable domain, rest sourced from reference TRBV7-9 and TRBJ2-1, is DTGVSQNPRHKITKRGQNVTFRCDPISEHNRLYWYRQTLGQGPEFLTYFQNEAQLEKSRLLSDRFSAERPKGSFSTLEIQRTEQGDSAMYLCASSPLRGLASEQFFGPGTRLTVL.

There are a few counts of this clonotype. The chain joins TRBV4-1 to TRBJ1-4; 9 nucleotides match TRBD1. Germline V lookup: CDR1 MGHRA, CDR2 YSYEKL. V gave up 1 base and J gave up 7 bases; unmatched junction bases: 19. The CDR3 is made up of 20 amino acids. CDR3 residues: CASSQATLRDRALLIEKLFF. In DNA, the CDR3 is TGCGCCAGCAGCCAAGCCACTCTCCGGGACAGGGCTTTGCTTATTGAAAAACTGTTTTTT.

The sample holds many counts of this clonotype. The chain is built from TRBV30 and TRBJ2-3; D perhaps matches TRBD2 (6 bases). CDR1 and CDR2 from the germline V gene are GTSNPN and SVGIG (reference sequence). This CDR3 is 16 amino acids long. V dropped 2 bases and J dropped 3 bases, with 18 bases sitting between them. CDR3 bases: TGTGCCTGGAGTCAAAAAGGAGGAGGGAAGACAGATACGCAGTATTTT. Translating it yields CAWSQKGGGKTDTQYF.